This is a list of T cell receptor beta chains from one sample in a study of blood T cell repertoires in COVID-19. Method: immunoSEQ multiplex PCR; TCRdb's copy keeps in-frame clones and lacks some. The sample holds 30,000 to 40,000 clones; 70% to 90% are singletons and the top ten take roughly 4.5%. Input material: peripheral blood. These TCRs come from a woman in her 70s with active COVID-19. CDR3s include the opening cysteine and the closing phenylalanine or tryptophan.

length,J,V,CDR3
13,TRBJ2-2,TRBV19,CATSGKRPGELFF
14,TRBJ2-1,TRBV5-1,CASSLGLSGYEQFF
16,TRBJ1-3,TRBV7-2,CASSLVRGQGANTIYF
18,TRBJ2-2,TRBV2,CASTRDRLAGGRTGELFF
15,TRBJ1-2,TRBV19,CASSRSSGVMNGYTF
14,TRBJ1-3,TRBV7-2,CASSSGVSGNTIYF
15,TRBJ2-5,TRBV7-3,CASSLIAGKQETQYF
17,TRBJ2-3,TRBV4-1,CASSPLGAGGSTDTQYF
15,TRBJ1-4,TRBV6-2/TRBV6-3,CASSYTGTGAEKLFF
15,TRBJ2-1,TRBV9,CASSVDRGVYNEQFF
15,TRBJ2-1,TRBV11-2,CASSPPFGGDNEQFF
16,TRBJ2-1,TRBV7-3,CASSLIRGGGVDEQFF
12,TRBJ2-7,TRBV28,CASSLAGLEQYF
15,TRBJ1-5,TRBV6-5,CASSYGPGGNQPQHF
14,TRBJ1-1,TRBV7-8,CASSSRQGATEAFF
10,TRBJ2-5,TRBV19,CASTEETQYF
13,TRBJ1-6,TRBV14,CASSPGQFRTLHF
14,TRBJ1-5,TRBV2,CASSVQGAAQPQHF
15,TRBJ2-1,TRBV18,CASSYSGLEAFEQFF
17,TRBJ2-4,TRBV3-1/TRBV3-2,CASSQVGTSGVKNIQYF
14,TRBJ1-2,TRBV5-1,CASSMTGGDYGYTF
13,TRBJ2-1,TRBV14,CASSQDYYNEQFF
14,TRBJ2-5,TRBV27,CASKSDRSEETQYF
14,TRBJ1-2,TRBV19,CASSMGTGNYGYTF
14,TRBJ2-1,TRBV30,CAWSESQEINEQFF
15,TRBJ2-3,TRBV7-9,CASSSTSENTDTQYF
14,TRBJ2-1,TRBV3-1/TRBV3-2,CASSQAGSYNEQFF
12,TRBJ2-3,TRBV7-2,CASSLVGDTQYF
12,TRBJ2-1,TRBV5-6,CASSRNREAQFF
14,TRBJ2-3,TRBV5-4,CASSLGGSPDTQYF
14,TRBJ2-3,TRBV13,CASSLTGGTDTQYF
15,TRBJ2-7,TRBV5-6,CASSPGTGRFNEQYF
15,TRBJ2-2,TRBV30,CAHSGGGALSGELFF
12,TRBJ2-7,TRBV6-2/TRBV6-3,CASSYRTYEQYF
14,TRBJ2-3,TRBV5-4,CASSLHRGADTQYF
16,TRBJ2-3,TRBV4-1,CASSPSWTGTPDTQYF
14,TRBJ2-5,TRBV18,CASSPGLVGETQYF
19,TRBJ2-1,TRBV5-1,CASSSSRDRGLSSYNEQFF
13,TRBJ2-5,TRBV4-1,CASSRLPRETQYF
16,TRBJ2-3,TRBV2,CASSGTGTGVPDTQYF
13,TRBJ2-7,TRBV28,CASRGAVGYEQYF
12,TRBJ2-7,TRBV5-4,CVYGGLSYEQYF
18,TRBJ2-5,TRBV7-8,CASSSTYNRDYNRETQYF
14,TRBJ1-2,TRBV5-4,CASSLFMGQDGYTF
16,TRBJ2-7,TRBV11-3,CASSSPGTGDSYEQYF
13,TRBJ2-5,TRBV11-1,CASTYRGRETQYF
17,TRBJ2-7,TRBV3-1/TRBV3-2,CASSQDILLAGPYEQYF
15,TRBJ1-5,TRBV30,CAWTGAEGPGQPQHF
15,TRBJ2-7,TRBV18,CASSRTQGRGYEQYF
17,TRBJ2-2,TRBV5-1,CASSPAPSGLNTGELFF
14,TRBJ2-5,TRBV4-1,CASSPPATGETQYF
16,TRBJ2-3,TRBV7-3,CASSLTLAGDTDTQYF
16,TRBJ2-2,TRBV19,CASSIDPGANTGELFF
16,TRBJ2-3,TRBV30,CAWEKGSGTGVDTQYF
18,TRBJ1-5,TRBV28,CASSNLGGALVWEQPQHF